This entry lists 5 T cell receptor beta chains sequenced from one sample in a study of OX40 agonist ivuxolimab in advanced cancers. The protocol was immunoSEQ multiplex PCR, while the TCRdb copy is restricted to in-frame clones and leaves out a portion. The table shows about 58,000 clones, with more than 70% occurring only once. Sequenced here: CD4+ or CD8+ T cells sorted from blood, sampled in a trial of the OX40 agonist ivuxolimab. These receptors all come from an adult with an advanced solid tumor such as melanoma, head and neck, liver or kidney cancer.

The rearrangement uses TRBV10-2 and TRBJ1-1; 8 bases line up with TRBD1. The junction had 7 bases not matched to a gene; V was cut back by 0 bases and J by 7 bases. The CDR3 extends over 15 amino acids. CDR1 WSHSY and CDR2 SAAADI come from the germline V gene. Here the CDR3 reads CASSESTGTGFEAFF. CDR3 DNA sequence: TGCGCCAGCAGTGAGTCGACTGGGACAGGCTTTGAAGCTTTCTTT.

The genes are TRBV6-1 and TRBJ1-2; possible D gene TRBD1, 5 bases. The V end lost 7 bases, the J end lost 1 base, and 13 bases lay between the germline ends. The V gene's germline CDR1 is MNHNS and CDR2 SASEGT. The CDR3 sequence is 14 residues long. The CDR3 coding sequence is TGTGCCAGCAAATTGTGGCAGGGTAACTATGGCTACACCTTC. Its protein is CASKLWQGNYGYTF.

The chain uses TRBV5-1 and TRBJ2-1; 10 bases are shared with TRBD2. The CDR3 sequence is 17 residues long. The germline gives CDR1 SGHRS, CDR2 YFSETQ. V was pared by 0 bases and J by 1 base, with 4 bases of the junction left unmatched. CDR3 nucleotides: TGCGCCAGCAGCTTGGTCGCTAGCGGGGGTTCCTACAATGAGCAGTTCTTC. As protein: CASSLVASGGSYNEQFF. Looking up the rest from reference TRBV5-1 and TRBJ2-1 gives the full variable domain: KAGVTQTPRYLIKTRGQQVTLSCSPISGHRSVSWYQQTPGQGLQFLFEYFSETQRNKGNFPGRFSGRQFSNSRSEMNVSTLELGDSALYLCASSLVASGGSYNEQFFGPGTRLTVL.

The chain couples TRBV12-5 to TRBJ2-2; 7 bases agree with TRBD1. Germline-derived CDR1 and CDR2 are LGHNT and FRNRAP. CDR3 size: 14 residues. Trimming cost V 6 bases and J 6 bases; bases outside gene matches: 7. CDR3 nucleotide sequence: TGTGCTAGTGGGCCACAGGGGACGGCCGGGGAGCTGTTTTTT. Protein product: CASGPQGTAGELFF.

The chain links TRBV7-7 to TRBJ1-4, with D perhaps matching TRBD1 (5 bases). The CDR3 is 13 amino acids. Germline lookup yields CDR1 SSHAT and CDR2 FNYEAQ (reference sequence). Between the trimmed V and J ends, which lost 5 bases and 8 bases, there was a span of 12 bases. The chain's CDR3 is CASSPTGEEKLFF. The CDR3 DNA follows: TGTGCCAGCAGCCCCACAGGAGAGGAAAAACTGTTTTTT.